This paragraph covers one TCR beta chain sequence. Germline V CDR1 and CDR2: SQVTM, ANQGSEA. The V gene end was trimmed by 3 bases and the J gene end by 0 bases; junction bases not matched to a gene: 13. This CDR3 contains 18 residues. Sequencing targeted TCR beta in T cells from blood (CD8+ and CD4+). The multiple sclerosis controls comprised treatment-naive patients whose relapsing-remitting disease was stable or active. Both CD4+ and CD8+ T cells were negatively isolated, and TEMRA cells underwent FACS enrichment. These data originate in a study of CD8 T cells in Susac syndrome. Random hexamers served to reverse transcribe roughly 0.5 to 1 ug RNA. A multiplex approach, immunoSEQ multiplex PCR, amplified TCR beta CDR3 across 54 Vbeta and 13 Jbeta. TCRdb recomputed calls from the immunoSEQ multiplex PCR reads with MiXCR, one row per CDR3 protein. Among about 300,000 distinct CDR3 sequences listed, roughly 85% were seen once.

This TCR was sampled from a human donor with multiple sclerosis. Input material: CD8+ T cells from PBMCs. The chain employs TRBV29-1 and TRBJ2-1; the match to TRBD2 covers 8 bases. The CDR3 sequence: CSVDGLAGRLSSYNEQFF. CDR3 nucleotides: TGCAGCGTTGATGGCCTAGCGGGTCGTTTAAGCTCCTACAATGAGCAGTTCTTC.